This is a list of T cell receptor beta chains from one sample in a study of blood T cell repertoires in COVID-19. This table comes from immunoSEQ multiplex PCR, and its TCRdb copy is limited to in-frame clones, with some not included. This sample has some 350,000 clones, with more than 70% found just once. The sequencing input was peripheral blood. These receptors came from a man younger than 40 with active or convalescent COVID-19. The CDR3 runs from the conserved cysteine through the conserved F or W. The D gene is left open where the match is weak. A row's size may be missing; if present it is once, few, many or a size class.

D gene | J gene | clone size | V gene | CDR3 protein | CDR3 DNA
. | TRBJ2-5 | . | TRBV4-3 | CASSQARTGETQYF | TGCGCCAGCAGCCAAGCAAGGACGGGGGAGACCCAGTACTTC
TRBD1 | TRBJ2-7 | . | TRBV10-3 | CAISVQGDHEQYF | TGTGCCATCAGCGTACAGGGGGACCACGAGCAGTACTTC
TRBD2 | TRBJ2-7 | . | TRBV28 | CASRGLAGTYEQYF | TGTGCCAGCAGGGGACTAGCGGGTACCTACGAGCAGTACTTC
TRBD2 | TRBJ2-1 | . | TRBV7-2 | CASSLGTGGGNEQFF | TGTGCCAGCAGCTTAGGGACGGGAGGGGGAAATGAGCAGTTCTTC
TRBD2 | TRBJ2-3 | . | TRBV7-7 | CASSAGLAGTDTQYF | TGTGCCAGCAGCGCGGGACTAGCGGGCACAGATACGCAGTATTTT
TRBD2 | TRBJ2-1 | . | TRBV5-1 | CASSSSGTTVNEQFF | TGCGCCAGCAGCTCCTCCGGGACTACCGTCAATGAGCAGTTCTTC
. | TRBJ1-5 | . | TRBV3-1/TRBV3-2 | CASSQMTGDNQPQHF | TGTGCCAGCAGCCAAATGACAGGAGACAATCAGCCCCAGCATTTT
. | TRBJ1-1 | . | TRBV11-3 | CASSFGGLNTEAFF | TGTGCCAGCAGCTTCGGGGGACTGAACACTGAAGCTTTCTTT
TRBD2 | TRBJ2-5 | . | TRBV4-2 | CASSQEASGSSETQYF | TGTGCCAGCAGCCAAGAGGCTAGCGGGAGTTCGGAGACCCAGTACTTC
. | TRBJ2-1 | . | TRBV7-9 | CASREPREFGEQFF | TGTGCCAGCAGGGAGCCCAGGGAATTCGGTGAGCAGTTCTTC
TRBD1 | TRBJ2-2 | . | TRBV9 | CASSVRDRTFGELFF | TGTGCCAGCAGCGTACGGGACAGGACTTTCGGGGAGCTGTTTTTT
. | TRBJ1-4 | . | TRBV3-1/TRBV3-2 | CASSQPIGDTGEKLFF | TGTGCCAGCAGCCAACCGATAGGGGACACCGGTGAAAAACTGTTTTTT
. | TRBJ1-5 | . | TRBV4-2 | CASSQEGAAYQPQHF | TGTGCCAGCAGCCAAGAAGGGGCAGCGTATCAGCCCCAGCATTTT
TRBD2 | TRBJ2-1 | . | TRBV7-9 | CASRGLAAFGYNEQFF | TGTGCCAGCAGGGGACTAGCGGCCTTCGGGTACAATGAGCAGTTCTTC
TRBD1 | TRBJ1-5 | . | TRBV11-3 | CASRPETGCRDQPQHF | TGTGCCAGCAGACCCGAGACAGGGTGTAGAGATCAGCCCCAGCATTTT
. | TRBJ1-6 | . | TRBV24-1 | CATSGSSYNSPLHF | TGTGCCACCAGTGGTAGCTCCTATAATTCACCCCTCCACTTT
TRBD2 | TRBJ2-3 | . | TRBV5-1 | CASRRLATADTQYF | TGCGCCAGCAGAAGACTAGCGACCGCAGATACGCAGTATTTT
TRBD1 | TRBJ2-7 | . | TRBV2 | CASRQGQPYEQYF | TGTGCCAGTAGACAGGGGCAGCCGTACGAGCAGTACTTC
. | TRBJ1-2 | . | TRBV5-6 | CASSLWQQRYTF | TGTGCCAGCAGCTTGTGGCAGCAGAGGTACACCTTC
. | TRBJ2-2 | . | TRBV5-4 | CASSLGLTNTGELFF | TGTGCCAGCAGCTTGGGACTAACGAACACCGGGGAGCTGTTTTTT
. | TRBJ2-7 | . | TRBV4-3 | CASSPLEGREQYF | TGCGCCAGCAGCCCTTTGGAGGGCCGCGAGCAGTACTTC
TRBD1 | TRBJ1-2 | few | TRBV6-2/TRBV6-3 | CASSYRDRGRNGYTF | TGTGCCAGCAGTTACCGGGACAGGGGTAGGAATGGCTACACCTTC
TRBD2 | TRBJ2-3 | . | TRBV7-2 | CASSTRSRGGVIDTQYF | TGTGCCAGCAGCACAAGGAGCCGCGGGGGTGTGATAGATACGCAGTATTTT
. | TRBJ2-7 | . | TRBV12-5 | CASGFNNRWRGFEQYF | TGTGCTAGTGGTTTTAATAACAGGTGGAGGGGATTTGAGCAGTACTTC
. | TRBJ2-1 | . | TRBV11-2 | CASSGTGLSSYNEQFF | TGTGCCAGCAGCGGAACGGGACTCAGCTCCTACAATGAGCAGTTCTTC
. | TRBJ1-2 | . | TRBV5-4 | CASSFQGIGVLGYTF | TGTGCCAGCAGCTTTCAGGGAATTGGAGTTTTGGGCTACACCTTC
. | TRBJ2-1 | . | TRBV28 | CASSLGSGDEQFF | TGTGCCAGCAGTTTAGGGTCAGGGGATGAGCAGTTCTTC
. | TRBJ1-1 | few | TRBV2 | CASSEQGRGTEAFF | TGTGCCAGCAGTGAACAGGGAAGGGGCACTGAAGCTTTCTTT
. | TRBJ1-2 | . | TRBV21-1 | CASSTAENYGYTF | TGTGCCAGCAGCACGGCGGAGAACTATGGCTACACCTTC